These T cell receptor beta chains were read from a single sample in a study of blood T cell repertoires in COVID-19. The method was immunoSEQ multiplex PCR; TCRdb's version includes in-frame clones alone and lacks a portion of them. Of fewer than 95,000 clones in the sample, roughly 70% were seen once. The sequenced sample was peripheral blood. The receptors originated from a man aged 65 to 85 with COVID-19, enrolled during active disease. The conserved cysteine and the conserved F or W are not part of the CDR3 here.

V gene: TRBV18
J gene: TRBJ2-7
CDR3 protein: ASSPPGRGASYEQY

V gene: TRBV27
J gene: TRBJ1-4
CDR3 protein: ASSQPTPGQGGKLF

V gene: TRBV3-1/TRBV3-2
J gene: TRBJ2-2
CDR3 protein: ASSPPVEGGTGELF

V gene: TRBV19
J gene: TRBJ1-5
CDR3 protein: ASINREGTSNQPQH

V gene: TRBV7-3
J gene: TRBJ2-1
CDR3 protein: ASSSTSGSPDEQF

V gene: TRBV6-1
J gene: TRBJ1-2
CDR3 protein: ASSPSTDYGYT

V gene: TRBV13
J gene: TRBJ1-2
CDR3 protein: ASRPRGFNYGYT

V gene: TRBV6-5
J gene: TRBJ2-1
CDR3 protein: ASRGRAASSNEQF

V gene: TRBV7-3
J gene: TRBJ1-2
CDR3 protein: ASSHPGTGDYGYT

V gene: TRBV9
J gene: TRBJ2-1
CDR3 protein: AITRSRVEKSSYNEQF

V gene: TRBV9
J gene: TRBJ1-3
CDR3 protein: ASSPQGAGNTIY

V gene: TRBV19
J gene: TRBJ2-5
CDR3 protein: ASSTGDRLFGKTQY

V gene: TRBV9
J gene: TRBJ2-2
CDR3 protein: ASSVTSPNTGELF

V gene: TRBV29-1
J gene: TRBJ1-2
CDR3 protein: STRGTANYGYT

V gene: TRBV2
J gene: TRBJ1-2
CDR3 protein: ASSVNTKGDGYT

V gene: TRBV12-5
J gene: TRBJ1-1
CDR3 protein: ASGSPGTEAF

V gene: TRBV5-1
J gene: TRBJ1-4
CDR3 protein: ASSSGSVGNEKLF

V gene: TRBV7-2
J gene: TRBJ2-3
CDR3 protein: ASSLGPGGTQY

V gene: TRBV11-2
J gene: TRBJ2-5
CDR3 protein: ASSFERRETQY

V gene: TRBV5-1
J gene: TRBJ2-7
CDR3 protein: ASSGSSGYEQY

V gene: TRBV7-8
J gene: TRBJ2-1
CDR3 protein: ASSLVASGRGYNEQF

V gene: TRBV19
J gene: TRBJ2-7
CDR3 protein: ASMDSAYEQY

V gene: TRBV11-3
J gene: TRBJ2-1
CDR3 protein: ASSLASGTEEQF

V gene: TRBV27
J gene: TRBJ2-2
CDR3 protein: ASSFTNTGELF

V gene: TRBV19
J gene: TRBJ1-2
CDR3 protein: ASSMDRGRNYGYT

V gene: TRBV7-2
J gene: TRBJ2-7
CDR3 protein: ASSSPSAYEQY

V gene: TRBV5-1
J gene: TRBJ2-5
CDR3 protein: ASSLPSGEGETQY

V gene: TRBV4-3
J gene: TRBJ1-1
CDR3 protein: ASSQVGGEKKAF